This T cell receptor beta chain emerged from a study of OX40 agonist ivuxolimab in advanced cancers. Study information: Intravenous ivuxolimab at 0.01 to 10 mg/kg was given to patients every 2 weeks.

This clone was observed a few times. The J segment lost 3 bases and the V segment lost 6 bases, leaving 4 bases of the junction unmatched. CDR3 length: 13 amino acids. Germline V lookup: CDR1 SNHLY, CDR2 FYNNEI. Generated by immunoSEQ multiplex PCR, the TCRdb table keeps only in-frame clones and is missing some. The data contain 77,000 or so clones, just under 95% of them singletons. The clonotype was recovered from an adult with an advanced solid tumor such as melanoma, head and neck, liver or kidney cancer. The sequencing here drew on CD4+ or CD8+ T cells sorted from blood, taken in a trial of the OX40 agonist ivuxolimab. This sequence joins TRBV2 and TRBJ1-1; 7 bases fit TRBD1. For the CDR3, the DNA is TGTGCCAGCAGCTACACAGGGGACACTGAAGCTTTCTTT. Encoded protein: CASSYTGDTEAFF. Based on the CDR3 plus reference TRBV2 and TRBJ1-1, the full variable domain is EPEVTQTPSHQVTQMGQEVILRCVPISNHLYFYWYRQILGQKVEFLVSFYNNEISEKSEIFDDQFSVERPDGSNFTLKIRSTKLEDSAMYFCASSYTGDTEAFFGQGTRLTVV.